This T cell receptor beta chain was obtained from a study of PD-1 blockade in mismatch repair-deficient tumors. In the study overall: Patients had around 12 mismatch repair-deficient cancer types, all previously treated and progressing. General study findings and limits: All three positive peptides came from frameshift mutations, yielding around 140 blood TCRs.

The time point here: roughly 10-day in vitro stimulation with candidate neoantigen peptide 2. A roughly 10-day in vitro culture was run per each of roughly 7 reactive peptides. An identically run culture lacking peptide was the fold-change baseline. Comments on this clone: Its antigen remains unknown.

Some clones are missing from TCRdb's copy, which holds only in-frame ones; the method was immunoSEQ multiplex PCR. Among roughly 10,000 clones listed, approximately 83% were seen once. The CDR3 covers 15 residues. Germline values: CDR1 LNHNV, CDR2 YYDKDF (reference sequence). Trimming pared 1 base from V and 9 bases from J, leaving 16 bases between. The sample consisted of cells cultured in vitro, taken from a patient treated with pembrolizumab. The chain employs TRBV15 and TRBJ2-1, with D possibly TRBD2 on 7 matching bases. The TCR comes from an adult with mismatch repair-deficient cancer. This CDR3 reads CATSRGGREWGEQFF. CDR3 DNA sequence: TGTGCCACCAGCAGAGGGGGGCGGGAGTGGGGTGAGCAGTTCTTC.